There are a few counts of the clone carrying this T cell receptor beta chain. Antigen unknown. The read ends 3 residues before the CDR3 terminus; that terminus is restored from the germline J gene. Patients had low serum IgG, IgA and/or IgM and specific antibody deficiency. CVID subjects had received replacement immunoglobulin for at least one year. The data were taken from a study of T cell clonality in common variable immunodeficiency. Study-level results: Fewer deletions and N-nucleotide insertions were reportedly seen in common variable immunodeficiency TCR beta sequences. Authors noted CVID clonality's cause needs subpopulation repertoire sequencing.

Assay: immunoSEQ multiplex PCR; the TCRdb copy retains only in-frame clones and omits some. There are roughly 30,000 clones in the sample, none observed a single time. The germline V and J ends were trimmed by 4 bases and 1 base, with 22 bases remaining between them. The germline V gene has CDR1 GTSNPN and CDR2 SVGIG (reference sequence). The CDR3 is 17 amino acids. The specimen was peripheral blood mononuclear cells. The sequence was obtained from a human donor with common variable immunodeficiency. This chain uses TRBV30 with TRBJ1-2; TRBD1 is a possible D gene (5 bases). The chain's CDR3 is CAWTGDGGYDLNYGYTF. CDR3 DNA, as far as it was read: TGTGCCTGGACTGGGGATGGGGGGTACGACCTTAACTATGGC.